These 23 T cell receptor beta chains originate from one sample sequenced in a study of CD8 T cell repertoires and HIV-1 epitope variants. Data came from immunoSEQ multiplex PCR; TCRdb stores just in-frame clones and leaves some out. The sample lists approximately 2,500 clones; about 60% were seen once. Their antigens remain unidentified. The sequencing input was cultured CD8+ T cells derived from PBMCs. These receptors came from a male donor with HIV.

The genes are TRBV19 and TRBJ1-2, with D hard to call. The length of the CDR3 is 13 residues. The V and J ends lost 3 bases and 5 bases respectively, with 10 bases between them. CDR1 is LNHDA and CDR2 is SQIVND in the germline V gene (reference sequence). The CDR3 is CASSIDNRYGYTF. CDR3 coding DNA: TGTGCCAGTAGTATCGACAATAGATATGGCTACACCTTC.

The chain employs TRBV7-2 and TRBJ2-5; D possibly corresponds to TRBD1 (5 bases). The CDR3 is 16 residues long. V gave up 2 bases and J gave up 1 base, with 14 bases separating them. Germline V CDR1 and CDR2: SGHTA, FQGNSA. The CDR3 reads CASSLNQGAAQETQYF. CDR3 nucleotide sequence: TGTGCCAGCAGCTTAAATCAAGGGGCAGCCCAAGAGACCCAGTACTTC. Filled out from reference TRBV7-2 and TRBJ2-5, the complete variable domain reads GAGVSQSPSNKVTEKGKDVELRCDPISGHTALYWYRQSLGQGLEFLIYFQGNSAPDKSGLPSDRFSAERTGGSVSTLTIQRTQQEDSAVYLCASSLNQGAAQETQYFGPGTRLLVL.

The chain recombines TRBV4-3 with TRBJ1-1; D is possibly TRBD1 (5 bases). Trimming stripped 6 bases from V and 7 bases from J, with 21 bases between. CDR3 length equals 15 residues. Per germline, CDR1 LGHNA and CDR2 YSLEER. DNA of the CDR3: TGCGCCAGCAGGAATGATTTTGGAGGGACGGGTGAAGCTTTCTTT. Its translation is CASRNDFGGTGEAFF.

This rearrangement joins TRBV30 to TRBJ1-5; TRBD1 matches at 7 bases. J was trimmed by 6 bases and V by 0 bases; bases with no gene match: 2. CDR3 length: 13 residues. CDR1 is GTSNPN and CDR2 is SVGIG in the germline V gene (reference sequence). CDR3 sequence: CAWSVRGLQPQHF. DNA of the CDR3: TGTGCCTGGAGTGTTAGGGGGCTTCAGCCCCAGCATTTT. The full variable domain, completed using reference TRBV30 and TRBJ1-5, is SQTIHQWPATLVQPVGSPLSLECTVEGTSNPNLYWYRQAAGRGLQLLFYSVGIGQISSEVPQNLSASRPQDRQFILSSKKLLLSDSGFYLCAWSVRGLQPQHFGDGTRLSIL.

V gene TRBV28 combines with J gene TRBJ2-5; 7 positions match TRBD1. This CDR3 is 21 amino acids long. Germline CDR1 and CDR2: MDHEN and SYDVKM. Trimming took 3 bases from V and 3 from J; bases not matched to a gene: 25. CDR3 amino acids: CASSFASDVPAGGDGEETQYF. CDR3 in DNA: TGTGCCAGCAGTTTTGCGTCCGATGTCCCTGCAGGGGGAGACGGCGAAGAGACCCAGTACTTC.

The chain has TRBV7-6 and TRBJ2-3, with D possibly TRBD2 on 5 matching bases. The V end was cut by 0 bases, the J end by 3 bases, with 7 bases between. CDR3 length: 14 amino acids. Germline V lookup: CDR1 SGHVS, CDR2 FNYEAQ. The CDR3 DNA follows: TGTGCCAGCAGCTTAGCGGAGGCTACAGATACGCAGTATTTT. It codes for CASSLAEATDTQYF.

The V gene is TRBV28, the J gene TRBJ1-5, with D tentatively TRBD1 (6 bases). V lost 4 bases and J 0 bases, leaving 7 bases between the germline ends. This CDR3 contains 14 residues. Germline CDR1 MDHEN, CDR2 SYDVKM. As DNA, the CDR3 is TGTGCCAGCAGTTCACAGGGTAGCAATCAGCCCCAGCATTTT. Translation gives CASSSQGSNQPQHF.

This clone was found a few times. The genes are TRBV5-4 and TRBJ2-1; TRBD1 matches at 8 bases. The CDR3 length is 16 residues. Germline V lookup: CDR1 SGHNT, CDR2 YYREEE (reference sequence). The V segment lost 0 bases and the J segment 6 bases; nucleotides outside the gene matches: 8. CDR3 amino acids: CASSLVVGGTGNEQFF. CDR3 DNA sequence: TGTGCCAGCAGCTTGGTTGTTGGCGGGACAGGCAATGAGCAGTTCTTC.

The J gene is TRBJ1-1, the V gene TRBV10-3, with D hard to call. Between the trimmed V and J ends, which lost 7 bases and 2 bases, there was a span of 11 bases. CDR3 length equals 13 residues. Germline V gives CDR1 ENHRY, CDR2 SYGVKD. The CDR3 loop reads CAITLDGNTEAFF. The CDR3 DNA reads TGTGCCATCACTTTGGACGGAAACACTGAAGCTTTCTTT.

This clone occurred a few times. The chain employs TRBV9 and TRBJ1-2; D not certain. The CDR3 covers 16 residues. V was clipped by 4 bases and J by 4 bases, with 20 bases between them. Germline V gene lookup returns CDR1 SGDLS and CDR2 YYNGEE. This CDR3 reads CASSPADARPLYGYTF. The CDR3 DNA is TGTGCCAGCAGCCCCGCGGACGCCAGGCCACTCTATGGCTACACCTTC.

The genes are TRBV9 and TRBJ2-5; maybe TRBD2 (7 bases). The CDR3 loop spans 16 amino acids. CDR1 is SGDLS, CDR2 YYNGEE, per germline. V lost 3 bases and J 2 bases, leaving 17 bases between the germline ends. The CDR3 DNA is TGTGCCAGCAGCGGACGAGGGGGGGAGAGACAAGAGACCCAGTACTTC. Protein: CASSGRGGERQETQYF. Drawing the rest from reference TRBV9 and TRBJ2-5, the complete variable domain is DSGVTQTPKHLITATGQRVTLRCSPRSGDLSVYWYQQSLDQGLQFLIQYYNGEERAKGNILERFSAQQFPDLHSELNLSSLELGDSALYFCASSGRGGERQETQYFGPGTRLLVL.

In this sample, this clone turned up a few times. The V gene is TRBV6-1, the J gene TRBJ2-5, with 7 bases fitting TRBD1. The V and J ends lost 2 bases and 5 bases, in that order; junction bases with no gene match: 14. CDR3 size: 17 residues. Looked up from germline, CDR1 is MNHNS and CDR2 is SASEGT. The CDR3 reads CASSEMGRDSALETQYF. CDR3 coding DNA: TGTGCCAGCAGTGAAATGGGACGGGACAGCGCATTGGAGACCCAGTACTTC.

The chain uses TRBV28 and TRBJ2-7, with 9 positions matching TRBD2. Germline V CDR1 and CDR2: MDHEN, SYDVKM. J was trimmed by 3 bases and V by 4 bases; bases with no gene match: 16. The CDR3 has 18 residues. The chain's CDR3 is CASSSGHSGSTPRYEQYF. In DNA, the CDR3 is TGTGCCAGCAGTTCGGGTCATAGCGGGAGTACCCCGCGCTACGAGCAGTACTTC.

This clone was picked up a small number of times. The chain links TRBV7-9 to TRBJ1-2; possible D gene TRBD1, 6 bases. The V and J ends lost 3 bases and 3 bases respectively, with 11 bases between them. The CDR3 runs to 14 residues. The germline V gene encodes CDR1 SEHNR and CDR2 FQNEAQ (reference sequence). The chain's CDR3 is CASSFSDSYYGYTF. In DNA, the CDR3 is TGTGCCAGCAGCTTCTCGGACAGTTACTATGGCTACACCTTC. The variable domain in full, with the rest retrieved from reference TRBV7-9 and TRBJ1-2, is DTGVSQNPRHKITKRGQNVTFRCDPISEHNRLYWYRQTLGQGPEFLTYFQNEAQLEKSRLLSDRFSAERPKGSFSTLEIQRTEQGDSAMYLCASSFSDSYYGYTFGSGTRLTVV.

The chain joins TRBV30 to TRBJ2-1, with 10 positions matching TRBD1. Germline values: CDR1 GTSNPN, CDR2 SVGIG (reference sequence). This CDR3 is 11 amino acids long. After removal of 3 bases from V and 16 bases from J, the junction contained 6 bases not matched to a gene. The CDR3 bases are TGTGCCTGGAGCAGCGGGACAGGGGATTTCTTC. This gives the protein CAWSSGTGDFF.

There are a few counts of this clone. The V gene is TRBV4-3, the J gene TRBJ1-2, with 7 bases that match TRBD1. CDR3 length: 14 residues. In germline, CDR1 is LGHNA, CDR2 YSLEER. V lost 0 bases to trimming and J lost 5 bases; unmatched junction nucleotides: 3. CDR3 loop: CASSQDPGGYGYTF. CDR3 DNA: TGCGCCAGCAGCCAAGATCCAGGGGGATATGGCTACACCTTC.

The rearrangement links TRBV5-1 to TRBJ2-7, with 7 bases aligning to TRBD2. V lost 4 bases and J lost 2; bases outside the gene matches: 12. The CDR3 length is 16 residues. The germline CDR1 and CDR2 sequences are SGHRS and YFSETQ. CDR3 loop: CASSPYGTTLTYEQYF. The CDR3 bases are TGCGCCAGCAGCCCCTATGGGACTACCCTGACCTACGAGCAGTACTTC.

This chain links TRBV5-1 with TRBJ1-1; tentatively, D is TRBD1 (5 bases). This CDR3 has 13 residues. Germline CDR1 is SGHRS and CDR2 is YFSETQ. Trimming shortened V by 2 bases and J by 4 bases, and 9 bases separated the two germline ends. CDR3 nucleotide sequence: TGCGCCAGCAGCTTATATGGGGGCACTGAAGCTTTCTTT. This sequence encodes CASSLYGGTEAFF.

The rearrangement joins TRBV6-1 to TRBJ1-2; D perhaps matches TRBD1 (5 bases). CDR1 is MNHNS, CDR2 SASEGT, per germline. V dropped 2 bases and J dropped 5 bases, with 21 bases sitting between them. CDR3 length equals 17 residues. The DNA of the CDR3 is TGTGCCAGCAGTGAACCGCCCGCAGGGTCGTATGGGTATGGCTACACCTTC. It encodes CASSEPPAGSYGYGYTF.

The chain has TRBV28 and TRBJ2-7; TRBD1 aligns across 7 bases. This CDR3 region has 13 residues. V lost 4 bases, J lost 5 bases, and 5 bases stayed unmatched. Germline V gene lookup returns CDR1 MDHEN and CDR2 SYDVKM. CDR3: CASSSDRADEQYF. DNA of the CDR3: TGTGCCAGCAGTTCAGACAGGGCAGACGAGCAGTACTTC.

A few counts support this clone. V and J are TRBV4-3 and TRBJ1-1; D call uncertain. The CDR3 runs 15 residues. V was trimmed by 0 bases and J by 5 bases, leaving 13 bases between them. Germline loops: CDR1 LGHNA, CDR2 YSLEER. CDR3 in amino acids: CASSQDRGDGTEAFF. In nucleotides, the CDR3 is TGCGCCAGCAGCCAAGATCGGGGTGATGGAACTGAAGCTTTCTTT.

The CDR3 DNA reads TGTGCCAGCAGCCAAGGGGACAGGGGGCCCACTGAAGCTTTCTTT. Its protein product is CASSQGDRGPTEAFF. V and J are TRBV4-2 and TRBJ1-1; 12 positions agree with TRBD1. CDR1 is LGHNA and CDR2 is YNFKEQ in the germline V gene. V shed 1 base and J 4 bases; nucleotides not matched to a gene: 1. The CDR3 extends over 15 amino acids.

The V and J genes are TRBV4-1 and TRBJ1-1; D remains ambiguous. This CDR3 spans 15 amino acids. Germline values: CDR1 MGHRA, CDR2 YSYEKL. The V end lost 0 bases, the J end lost 6 bases, and 14 bases lay between the germline ends. The CDR3 DNA reads as TGCGCCAGCAGCCAAGATAACAGTTTCCTCCCTGAAGCTTTCTTT. Amino acids: CASSQDNSFLPEAFF.